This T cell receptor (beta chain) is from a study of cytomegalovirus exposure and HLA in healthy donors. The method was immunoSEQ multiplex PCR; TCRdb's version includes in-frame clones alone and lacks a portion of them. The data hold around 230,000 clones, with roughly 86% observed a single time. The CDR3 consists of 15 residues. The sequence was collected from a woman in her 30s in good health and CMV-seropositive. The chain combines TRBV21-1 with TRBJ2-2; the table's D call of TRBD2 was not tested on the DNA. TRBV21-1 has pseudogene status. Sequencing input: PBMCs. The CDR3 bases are TGTGCCAGCAGCAAAGTTGAGCGTGGGACCGGGGAGCTGTTTTTT. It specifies CASSKVERGTGELFF.